This TCR beta chain was observed in a study of cytomegalovirus exposure and HLA in healthy donors (TCRdb year 2017). Regarding the research as a whole: According to an earlier analysis of 550 to 700 of the donors, 150 million to 200 million T cells yielded roughly 110 million unique TCR beta sequences and 276 Gb of sequence data. To study patterns of TCR occurrence, a later analysis re-analyzed previously published TCR beta repertoires from 666 donors and added high-resolution HLA genotyping. HLA typing covered class I and class II loci at four-digit resolution. On average, roughly 250,000 unique TCR beta nucleotide sequences were sequenced per donor among fewer than 500 genotyped donors of the cohort, with 15% to 20% of those sequences being non-productive. Four to six DR-DQ haplotypes were handled as single units for association and clustering because linkage in the cohort was strong. Besides the first cohort of about 730 subjects, a separate validation cohort made up of 120 or so different subjects was used. To predict cytomegalovirus infection status, the study brought together high-throughput TCR immunosequencing, statistical association of individual TCRs with disease status, and machine learning. Alongside the repertoire data, information on donor age, sex, ethnicity and CMV serostatus was compiled. The study was designed to test whether signatures of past pathogen exposure could be identified by cataloging public T cell receptors. All discovery cohort repertoires had been generated using a single sequencing platform. An earlier analysis of a few hundred of the donors applied high-throughput TCR beta sequencing to assess whether each TCR beta V gene segment acted as functional or pseudogenic. Roughly 300 gigabases of sequencing data and around 90 million unique TCR sequences made up an early release that covered several hundred HLA-typed donors. In a later genetic analysis, genome-wide SNP genotypes for about 55% of the 666 donors were used, and that subset was treated as a discovery cohort. Typing coverage varied by locus: about 629-630 donors for A, B, C, DRB1 and DQB1; approximately 500 for DQA1; more than 600 for DPA1; approximately 450 for DPB1. The genetic ancestry cluster associated with self-reported Caucasian donors included roughly 84% of the approximately 400 genotyped donors. In the later analysis, no new phenotypic data were used to find candidate immune exposures; instead, reliance was placed on TCR beta sequences and their occurrence across donors. The T cell repertoires of some 670 subjects were profiled by immunosequencing and related to cytomegalovirus serostatus.

What the work shows at the level of the full study, not this receptor alone: When HLA alleles, especially DR and DQ, strongly co-occurred, attributing TCR associations to individual alleles was difficult. A later analysis reported that several top co-occurrence clusters appeared linked to parvovirus B19, influenza, CMV and Epstein-Barr virus. Only TCR beta chains were sequenced in this cohort, and the absence of alpha or paired-chain data limited detectable features. Most CMV-associated TCR beta chains appeared to be HLA-restricted in a later analysis, and the HLA associations seemed to be driven largely by CMV exposure. Across donors, most TCR sequences were observed very rarely, whereas some public TCRs were present in many individuals. Seventeen rarely observed V segments, including chromosome 9 orphons, were excluded from the earlier analysis of just under 600 of the donors because counts were too low. Sequencing depth was assumed to be roughly uniform across donors in the presence/absence analyses, though that assumption may not hold. A further reported finding was that TCR beta sequences accurately predicted the HLA-A and HLA-B alleles for most subjects in the first cohort. In an earlier analysis of some 550 of the donors, most TCR beta V segments were observed in productive rearrangements about 87% or about 30% of the time, broadly matching IMGT annotations. A few of the identified cytomegalovirus-associated TCR beta chains were confirmed in vitro to be specific for cytomegalovirus antigens. An association between a missense DCLRE1C variant and V-gene and J-gene trimming of TCR beta chains was found in a later genetic analysis and replicated in an independent cohort. Immune exposure information for the cohort was limited to CMV serostatus. Linkage disequilibrium might explain the correlated functional status among segregating V segments, but an unknown experimental factor could not be ruled out. In both the original and validation cohorts, the classifier was reported to diagnose cytomegalovirus status with high specificity and sensitivity. According to a later analysis, TCR association rates differed among HLA loci, with DRB1 alleles showing the most associated TCRs and HLA-C alleles showing the fewest. A cluster of highly shared sequence variants was judged likely to represent a technical artifact of the sequencing pipeline. A total of 150 or so TCR beta chains were listed by the study as associated with cytomegalovirus. A later analysis associated about 17,000 TCR beta sequences with specific HLA alleles at a false discovery rate of 0.05. Some IMGT-functional V segments, including TRBV6-2 and TRBV6-3, could not be told apart with the 87-base-pair reads, so those segments were excluded. Compared with equally common non-associated chains, HLA-associated TCR beta chains in a later analysis were more clonally expanded and had lower generation probabilities. According to a later genetic analysis, donors in an Asian-associated ancestry cluster had fewer N-insertions in productive TCRs than the roughly 700-donor mean. According to the authors, the approach could potentially be generalized to other disease states and immunological phenotypes. HLA typing was unavailable for some donors at each locus, so association tests used only the typed subset.

The library was produced with the immunoSEQ multiplex PCR assay. A mixture of 60 forward primers for TCR Vbeta segments and 13 reverse primers for TCR Jbeta segments was used in the multiplex PCR. A multiplex PCR assay on genomic DNA amplified the CDR3 region of rearranged TCR beta genes. The amplified TCR beta libraries were sequenced on the Illumina HiSeq System as 87-base-pair reads. Per the original workflow: Across the 500 to 750 repertoires, a later analysis counted about 81 million unique TCR beta chains, 9.5 million to 12 million of which were shared by at least two donors. Raw reads were error-corrected and collapsed into unique sequences by a nearest-neighbor algorithm in which closely related sequences were merged to remove PCR and sequencing errors. To assign V, D and J gene segments, CDR3 sequences were aligned to IMGT reference sequences. For a sequence to be retained, a match of at least six nucleotides was required to both a V gene segment and a J gene segment. A rearrangement was called productive if the CDR3 had no stop codons and remained in frame with V and J, and every other rearrangement was called non-productive. Following IMGT convention, CDR3 was defined as the stretch from the second conserved V-encoded cysteine up to the conserved J-encoded phenylalanine. The earlier analysis of some 540 of the donors excluded any sequence lacking an unambiguous match to a single V gene segment. In an earlier analysis of several hundred of the donors, a V segment was called functional when productive rearrangements were above 56.7%, and segregating when the standard deviation between donors exceeded 5%. A statistical classification framework was built for diagnosing cytomegalovirus status from the catalog of TCR beta chain sequences. V and J gene assignment, in a later analysis, came from comparing TCR nucleotide sequences with IMGT/GENE-DB human TR gene sequences. The TCRdist pipeline was used in a later analysis to assign CDR3 sequences and most-parsimonious VDJ recombination scenarios. A later analysis defined each TCR beta chain by its CDR3 amino acid sequence plus V-gene family, and excluded reads lacking a unique V-gene family. As a way to deal with suspected cross-contamination and a sequencing artifact, a later analysis dropped 500 to 700 nucleotide sequences that were highly shared and had low generation probability. In a later analysis, a clonal expansion index was calculated for each public chain from normalized within-repertoire ranks of inferred template counts. Generation probabilities in a later analysis came from a VDJ recombination model fitted to out-of-frame rearrangements, and those results were checked against IGoR. Hypergeometric tests were used in a later analysis to score TCR-TCR, TCR-HLA and TCR-CMV co-occurrence, with a repertoire-size bias correction applied to the TCR pairs. To estimate false discovery rates, a later analysis permuted the HLA or CMV assignments 20 times. In a later analysis, co-occurring TCRs were grouped using DBSCAN, and TCRdist sequence similarity was added for clustering within HLA-allele-positive subsets. Co-occurrence clustering excluded repertoires with fewer than 30,000 or more than 120,000 public chains, plus five with anomalous nucleotide sharing. The clones in this table, taken by TCRdb from immuneACCESS, are in-frame only. Not every clone is retained; where verified, under half of the shortfall comes from an unresolved V gene, and the cause of the rest is unknown. V, J and clone size derive from that table, while D and trimming were established from the DNA sequence. For this sample there are 80,000 to 130,000 clones; 70% to 80% appear just once. The ten top clones hold roughly 3.7% of the sample.

A note on this clone: Its antigen has not been determined. The record has no base qualities; no much larger clone is one base away.

The CDR3 measures 13 amino acids from cysteine to phenylalanine. Only the CDR3 part of the read is kept: 39 bases, read in frame from the first base. CDR1 SGHNT and CDR2 YYREEE are derived from the germline V gene (reference sequence). The junction carries 14 bases between V and J, which are trimmed by 3 bases and 8 bases respectively. In total, fewer than 750 healthy bone marrow donors made up the cohort. All cohort members were sampled while nominally healthy, although unrecorded immune exposures were likely present. The donor was CMV seropositive and belonged to the group of 250 to 300 seropositive cohort members. Each donor provided a peripheral blood sample, and peripheral blood mononuclear cells were used for TCR beta sequencing. The Qiagen DNeasy Blood Extraction Kit was used to extract genomic DNA from the blood cell samples.

The chain couples TRBV5-4 to TRBJ1-2; TRBD1 might be the D gene, on 6 matching bases. This receptor was identified in a female donor in good health and CMV-seropositive. Material for sequencing was PBMCs. The CDR3: CASSSQGPQGYTF. The nucleotide sequence reads as follows: TGTGCCAGCAGCTCACAGGGCCCGCAGGGCTACACCTTC. Reference TRBV5-4 and TRBJ1-2 genes cover what lies past the CDR3, so the full variable domain is ETGVTQSPTHLIKTRGQQVTLRCSSQSGHNTVSWYQQALGQGPQFIFQYYREEENGRGNFPPRFSGLQFPNYSSELNVNALELDDSALYLCASSSQGPQGYTFGSGTRLTVV.